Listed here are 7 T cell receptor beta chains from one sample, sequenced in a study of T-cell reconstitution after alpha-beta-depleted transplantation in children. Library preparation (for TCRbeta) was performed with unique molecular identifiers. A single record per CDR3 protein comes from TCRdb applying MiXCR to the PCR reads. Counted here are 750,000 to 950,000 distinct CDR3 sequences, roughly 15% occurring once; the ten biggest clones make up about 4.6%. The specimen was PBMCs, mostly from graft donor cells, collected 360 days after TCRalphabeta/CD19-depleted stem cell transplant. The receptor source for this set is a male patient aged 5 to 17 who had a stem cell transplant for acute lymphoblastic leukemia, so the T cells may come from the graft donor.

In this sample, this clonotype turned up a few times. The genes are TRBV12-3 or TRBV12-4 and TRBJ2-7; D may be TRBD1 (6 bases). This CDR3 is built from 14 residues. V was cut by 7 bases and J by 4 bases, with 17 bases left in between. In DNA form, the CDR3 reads TGTGCCAGCACCTTAGGGGGATTTGTGTACGAGCAGTACTTC. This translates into CASTLGGFVYEQYF.

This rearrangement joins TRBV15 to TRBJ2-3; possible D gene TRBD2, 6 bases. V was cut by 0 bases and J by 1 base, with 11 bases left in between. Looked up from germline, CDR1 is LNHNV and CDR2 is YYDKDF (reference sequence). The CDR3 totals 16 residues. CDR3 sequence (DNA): TGTGCCACCAGCAGAGATCCGGGAGCTCGCACAGATACGCAGTATTTT. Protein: CATSRDPGARTDTQYF.

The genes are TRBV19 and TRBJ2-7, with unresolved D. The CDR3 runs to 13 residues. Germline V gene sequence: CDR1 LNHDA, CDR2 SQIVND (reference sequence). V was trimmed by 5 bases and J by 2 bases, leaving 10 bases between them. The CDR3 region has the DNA TGTGCCAGTAGTCCCGCTGATACCTACGAGCAGTACTTC. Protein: CASSPADTYEQYF.

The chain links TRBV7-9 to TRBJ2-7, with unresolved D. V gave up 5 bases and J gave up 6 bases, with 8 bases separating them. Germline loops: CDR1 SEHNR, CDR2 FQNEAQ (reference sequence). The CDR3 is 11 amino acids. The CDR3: CASSKYPEQYF. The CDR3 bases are TGTGCCAGCAGCAAATATCCCGAGCAGTACTTC.

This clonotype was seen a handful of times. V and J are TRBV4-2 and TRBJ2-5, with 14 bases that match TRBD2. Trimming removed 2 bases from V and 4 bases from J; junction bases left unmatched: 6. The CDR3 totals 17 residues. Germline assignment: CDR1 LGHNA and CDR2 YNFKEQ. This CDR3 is CASSQTGTSGRRETQYF. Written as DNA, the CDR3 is TGTGCCAGCAGCCAAACCGGGACTAGCGGGAGACGAGAGACCCAGTACTTC.

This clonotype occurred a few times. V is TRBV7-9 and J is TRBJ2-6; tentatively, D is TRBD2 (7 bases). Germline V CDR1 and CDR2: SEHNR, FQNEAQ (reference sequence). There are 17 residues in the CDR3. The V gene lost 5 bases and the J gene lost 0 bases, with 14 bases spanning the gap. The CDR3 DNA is TGTGCCAGCAGCCACCGGGGGGCCACCTCTGGGGCCAACGTCCTGACTTTC. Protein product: CASSHRGATSGANVLTF. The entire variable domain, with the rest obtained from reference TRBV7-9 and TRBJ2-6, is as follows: DTGVSQNPRHKITKRGQNVTFRCDPISEHNRLYWYRQTLGQGPEFLTYFQNEAQLEKSRLLSDRFSAERPKGSFSTLEIQRTEQGDSAMYLCASSHRGATSGANVLTFGAGSRLTVL.

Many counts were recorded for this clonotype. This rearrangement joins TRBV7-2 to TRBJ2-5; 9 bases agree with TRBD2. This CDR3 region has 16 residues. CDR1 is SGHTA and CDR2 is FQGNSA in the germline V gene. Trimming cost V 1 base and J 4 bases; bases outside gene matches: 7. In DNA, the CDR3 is TGTGCCAGCAGCTTAGTCGGAGCGGGAGGTAGAGAGACCCAGTACTTC. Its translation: CASSLVGAGGRETQYF.